Presented here are 31 T cell receptor beta chains from one specimen sequenced in a study of blood T cell repertoires in COVID-19. Method: immunoSEQ multiplex PCR; TCRdb's copy keeps in-frame clones and lacks some. The sample has some 490,000 clones; about nine tenths are singletons. The sequenced material came from PBMCs or T cells enriched from blood (not recorded which). The receptors shown here come from a woman aged 55-69 years who had recovered from COVID-19.

J is TRBJ1-1 and V is TRBV19; 9 bases line up with TRBD1. The trim removed 6 bases at V and 7 bases at J, leaving 6 bases unmatched. The CDR3 runs to 13 residues. Germline V lookup: CDR1 LNHDA, CDR2 SQIVND (reference sequence). Here the CDR3 reads CASRDRGTFEAFF. Here the CDR3 DNA reads TGTGCCAGTAGGGACAGGGGCACCTTTGAAGCTTTCTTT.

The chain joins TRBV27 to TRBJ1-5; D is undetermined. CDR1 MNHEY and CDR2 SMNVEV come from the germline V gene (reference sequence). Trimming took 1 base from V and 4 from J, leaving 11 bases between them. The CDR3 contains 15 residues. CDR3 protein: CASSLYRDFNQPQHF. In DNA form, the CDR3 reads TGTGCCAGCAGTTTATACCGGGATTTTAATCAGCCCCAGCATTTT.

The V and J genes are TRBV5-4 and TRBJ2-3; the D is unclear. Per the germline V gene, CDR1 is SGHNT and CDR2 is YYREEE (reference sequence). CDR3 size: 16 residues. Trimming removed 4 bases from V and 4 bases from J, with 19 bases in between. The CDR3 protein is CASSPRWVEVPDTQYF. The DNA for the CDR3 is TGTGCCAGCAGCCCCCGGTGGGTAGAGGTCCCAGATACGCAGTATTTT.

The chain has TRBV2 and TRBJ2-7, with 12 bases lining up with TRBD1. The CDR3 has 16 amino acids. In germline, CDR1 is SNHLY, CDR2 FYNNEI. V lost 7 bases and J lost 3; bases outside the gene matches: 10. In DNA form, the CDR3 reads TGTGCCAGCAAACTTTCGGGACAGGGGGCCTTCTACGAGCAGTACTTC. Its protein is CASKLSGQGAFYEQYF.

The CDR3 protein is CASSLTGLGGYTF. The DNA of the CDR3 is TGTGCCAGCAGTTTAACAGGGTTGGGTGGCTACACCTTC. This chain links TRBV27 with TRBJ1-2; D may be TRBD1 (6 bases). The CDR3 has 13 residues. Germline lookup yields CDR1 MNHEY and CDR2 SMNVEV (reference sequence). Trimming pared 2 bases from V and 7 bases from J, leaving 11 bases between.

Only a few counts were recorded for this clone. The chain links TRBV15 to TRBJ2-7, with 7 bases identical to TRBD1. Germline assignment: CDR1 LNHNV and CDR2 YYDKDF (reference sequence). V dropped 1 base and J dropped 2; count of bases not matched to a gene: 8. The CDR3 has 16 amino acids. The chain's CDR3 is CATSRAAGTVPYEQYV. For the CDR3, the DNA is TGTGCCACCAGCAGAGCCGCCGGGACAGTCCCCTACGAGCAGTACGTC.

The chain couples TRBV5-8 to TRBJ2-1, with a tentative D call TRBD2 (6 bases). CDR3 size: 15 residues. Germline V CDR1 and CDR2: SGHTS, YDEGEE. V shed 4 bases and J shed 8 bases, with 19 bases lying between them. The CDR3 loop is CASSLRGGAPDEQFF. The DNA for the CDR3 is TGTGCCAGCAGCCTCAGAGGAGGGGCCCCGGATGAGCAGTTCTTC.

The rearrangement joins TRBV3-1 (or the pseudogene TRBV3-2) to TRBJ2-2, with D possibly matching TRBD1 (6 bases). The V gene's germline CDR1 is LGHDT and CDR2 YNNKEL (reference sequence). The CDR3 extends over 15 amino acids. Trimming took 3 bases from V and 1 from J, leaving 9 bases between them. CDR3: CASSQEGGNTGELFF. The CDR3 coding sequence is TGTGCCAGCAGCCAGGAAGGGGGGAACACCGGGGAGCTGTTTTTT.

This clone was counted only a few times. The chain links TRBV7-2 to TRBJ2-4; 8 bases align to TRBD1. J was trimmed by 0 bases and V by 1 base; bases with no gene match: 8. The CDR3 has 18 residues. Germline V gene data show CDR1 as SGHTA and CDR2 as FQGNSA. The CDR3 region has the DNA TGTGCCAGCAGCTTAGTGCTCGCCGGGACAGGAGCCAAAAACATTCAGTACTTC. This gives the protein CASSLVLAGTGAKNIQYF. The full variable domain, with the rest looked up from reference TRBV7-2 and TRBJ2-4, is GAGVSQSPSNKVTEKGKDVELRCDPISGHTALYWYRQSLGQGLEFLIYFQGNSAPDKSGLPSDRFSAERTGGSVSTLTIQRTQQEDSAVYLCASSLVLAGTGAKNIQYFGAGTRLSVL.

CDR3 sequence reads: CASSGARQGARDTQYF. The CDR3 DNA is TGTGCCAGCAGCGGGGCGCGACAGGGGGCAAGGGATACGCAGTATTTT. V usage is TRBV7-8 and J usage is TRBJ2-3; TRBD1 aligns across 10 bases. J lost 6 bases, V lost 5 bases, and 11 bases had no gene match. Germline loops: CDR1 SGHVS, CDR2 FQNEAQ. The CDR3 length is 16 residues.

The rearrangement joins TRBV27 to TRBJ2-1, with no clear D. Germline V gene sequence: CDR1 MNHEY, CDR2 SMNVEV (reference sequence). There are 15 residues in the CDR3. V shed 1 base and J shed 5 bases, with 12 bases lying between them. The CDR3 bases are TGTGCCAGCAGTTTATGGCCCGCCGGAGACAATGAGCAGTTCTTC. This encodes CASSLWPAGDNEQFF.

The gene calls are TRBV3-1 (or the pseudogene TRBV3-2) and TRBJ1-6, with D perhaps matching TRBD1 (5 bases). The ends were cut back, 4 bases at V and 10 bases at J, with 17 bases in the middle. Germline V CDR1 and CDR2: LGHDT, YNNKEL (reference sequence). The CDR3 spans 15 residues. Written as DNA, the CDR3 is TGTGCCAGCAGCCTAAGGACAACCACCTACTCACCCCTCCACTTT. It encodes CASSLRTTTYSPLHF.

The V call is TRBV5-1, the J call TRBJ2-2, with D hard to call. Trimming left V 2 bases short and J 1 base short, with 6 bases between. The CDR3 is 14 residues long. From germline, CDR1 is SGHRS and CDR2 YFSETQ. This chain's CDR3 is CASSFTMNTGELFF. In DNA form, the CDR3 reads TGCGCCAGCAGCTTTACAATGAACACCGGGGAGCTGTTTTTT.

This chain links TRBV24-1 with TRBJ2-1, with 10 bases fitting TRBD1. J lost 6 bases, V lost 7 bases, and 8 bases had no gene match. Germline CDR1 KGHDR, CDR2 SFDVKD. The CDR3 is 15 amino acids. The CDR3 nucleotides are TGTGCCACCAGCACACTACGGGACAGGGGCAATGAGCAGTTCTTC. It encodes CATSTLRDRGNEQFF.

A word on this clone: Other DNA sequences of this sample code for an identical CDR3. This chain uses TRBV9 with TRBJ2-1; D not resolved. The CDR3 covers 15 residues. CDR1 SGDLS and CDR2 YYNGEE come from the germline V gene. V lost 4 bases and J 0 bases, leaving 11 bases between the germline ends. In DNA, the CDR3 is TGTGCCAGCAGCACATCGGGTGGCTCCTACAATGAGCAGTTCTTC. It encodes CASSTSGGSYNEQFF.

The chain uses TRBV28 and TRBJ2-1; maybe TRBD1 (6 bases). Germline CDR1 is MDHEN and CDR2 is SYDVKM. The CDR3 covers 16 residues. Trimming removed 7 bases at V and 7 bases at J, with 23 bases between. CDR3 nucleotides: TGTGCCAGCACCCCGGGCCGGGCAGGGGCAGGAAATGAGCAGTTCTTC. Its protein product is CASTPGRAGAGNEQFF.

The rearrangement joins TRBV30 to TRBJ2-2; 7 bases map to TRBD1. V lost 2 bases to trimming and J lost 3 bases; unmatched junction nucleotides: 6. The CDR3 length is 15 residues. Germline assignment: CDR1 GTSNPN and CDR2 SVGIG (reference sequence). The CDR3 coding sequence is TGTGCCTGGAGTACCCAGGGGGATGACACCGGGGAGCTGTTTTTT. Its translation: CAWSTQGDDTGELFF.

V and J are TRBV5-1 and TRBJ2-1, with D perhaps TRBD1 (6 bases). The CDR3 spans 16 residues. V dropped 6 bases and J dropped 0 bases, with 16 bases sitting between them. Germline V gene lookup returns CDR1 SGHRS and CDR2 YFSETQ. Here the CDR3 reads CASINDPGASYNEQFF. The DNA of the CDR3 is TGCGCCAGCATTAACGATCCAGGGGCCTCCTACAATGAGCAGTTCTTC.

Comment on this clone: This sample includes further DNA sequences coding for the same CDR3. The genes are TRBV18 and TRBJ2-5; D may be TRBD2 (5 bases). There are 14 residues in the CDR3. V was trimmed by 3 bases and J by 1 base, leaving 9 bases between them. In germline, CDR1 is KGHSH, CDR2 LQKENI. CDR3 sequence (DNA): TGTGCCAGCTCACCCGGACTTGTCCAAGAGACCCAGTACTTC. It is translated as CASSPGLVQETQYF.

The chain carries TRBV5-1 and TRBJ2-7; a weak D match, TRBD1 (6 bases). The CDR3 length is 13 residues. V shed 0 bases and J shed 7 bases, with 11 bases lying between them. Germline V gene lookup returns CDR1 SGHRS and CDR2 YFSETQ. The chain's CDR3 is CASSLGQVGEQYF. CDR3 bases: TGCGCCAGCAGCTTGGGACAGGTGGGAGAGCAGTACTTC.

The chain couples TRBV11-2 to TRBJ2-6; TRBD1 matches at 9 bases. Trimming removed 6 bases from V and 2 bases from J; junction bases left unmatched: 8. CDR3 length: 17 residues. Germline V lookup: CDR1 SGHAT, CDR2 FQNNGV. Written as DNA, the CDR3 is TGTGCCAGCAGTTCCGTCCGGGACAGGGCTGGGGCCAACGTCCTGACTTTC. This codes for CASSSVRDRAGANVLTF.

This clone was seen once. V usage is TRBV19 and J usage is TRBJ1-1; no clear D. The CDR3 covers 14 residues. Trimming pared 4 bases from V and 0 bases from J, leaving 9 bases between. CDR1 and CDR2 (germline): LNHDA, SQIVND (reference sequence). CDR3 sequence: CASSSRGLNTEAFF. The DNA of the CDR3 is TGTGCCAGTAGTAGCCGCGGGTTGAACACTGAAGCTTTCTTT.

This chain joins TRBV2 and TRBJ1-1, with TRBD1 matching over 7 bases. Germline V gene sequence: CDR1 SNHLY, CDR2 FYNNEI. Trimming took 6 bases from V and 0 from J; bases not matched to a gene: 7. The CDR3 is 15 residues long. The CDR3: CASRGTGAMNTEAFF. The CDR3 region has the DNA TGTGCCAGCAGGGGTACAGGGGCCATGAACACTGAAGCTTTCTTT. Together with reference TRBV2 and TRBJ1-1, the CDR3 gives the full variable domain: EPEVTQTPSHQVTQMGQEVILRCVPISNHLYFYWYRQILGQKVEFLVSFYNNEISEKSEIFDDQFSVERPDGSNFTLKIRSTKLEDSAMYFCASRGTGAMNTEAFFGQGTRLTVV.

The chain has TRBV19 and TRBJ2-3; 11 positions agree with TRBD1. Trimming took 1 base from V and 5 from J; bases not matched to a gene: 2. The CDR3 covers 15 residues. Germline CDR1 reads LNHDA; CDR2 reads SQIVND (reference sequence). The CDR3 is CASSIGTGGQDTQYF. Written as DNA, the CDR3 is TGTGCCAGTAGTATAGGGACAGGGGGCCAAGATACGCAGTATTTT.

In this sample, this clone turned up a few times. The chain has TRBV5-1 and TRBJ1-6, with 10 bases fitting TRBD1. The trim removed 3 bases at V and 9 bases at J, leaving 6 bases unmatched. The CDR3 contains 15 residues. The germline CDR1 and CDR2 sequences are SGHRS and YFSETQ. The CDR3 loop reads CASSSTGGRGSPLHF. The CDR3 DNA follows: TGCGCCAGCAGCTCGACAGGGGGCAGGGGTTCACCCCTCCACTTT.

This chain links TRBV13 with TRBJ2-3; 12 bases map to TRBD2. V was clipped by 4 bases and J by 3 bases; unmatched bases: 2. CDR1 is PRHDT, CDR2 FYEKMQ, per germline (reference sequence). The CDR3 is made up of 15 amino acids. The CDR3 nucleotides are TGTGCCAGCAGCTCCCTAGCGGGGGGGACAGATACGCAGTATTTT. Its translation is CASSSLAGGTDTQYF. Supplemented by reference TRBV13 and TRBJ2-3, the full variable domain reads AAGVIQSPRHLIKEKRETATLKCYPIPRHDTVYWYQQGPGQDPQFLISFYEKMQSDKGSIPDRFSAQQFSDYHSELNMSSLELGDSALYFCASSSLAGGTDTQYFGPGTRLTVL.

This CDR3 reads CASSVLEPTNTGELFF. The CDR3, as DNA: TGTGCCAGCAGTGTACTAGAGCCTACGAACACCGGGGAGCTGTTTTTT. This rearrangement joins TRBV2 to TRBJ2-2, with D possibly TRBD2 on 5 matching bases. This CDR3 comprises 16 residues. With 4 bases removed from V and 0 bases from J, the gap between germline ends came to 12 bases. Germline CDR1 and CDR2: SNHLY and FYNNEI. Drawing the rest from reference TRBV2 and TRBJ2-2, the complete variable domain is EPEVTQTPSHQVTQMGQEVILRCVPISNHLYFYWYRQILGQKVEFLVSFYNNEISEKSEIFDDQFSVERPDGSNFTLKIRSTKLEDSAMYFCASSVLEPTNTGELFFGEGSRLTVL.

The rearrangement links TRBV6-5 to TRBJ2-2; tentative D call: TRBD2 (6 bases). Germline V gene sequence: CDR1 MNHEY, CDR2 SVGAGI. The CDR3 runs to 14 residues. The ends were cut back, 6 bases at V and 2 bases at J, with 10 bases in the middle. The CDR3, as DNA: TGTGCCAGCAGGCGGGGCTTAAACACCGGGGAGCTGTTTTTT. This sequence encodes CASRRGLNTGELFF.

The J gene is TRBJ2-2, the V gene TRBV6-5; 10 bases match TRBD2. The trim removed 7 bases at V and 6 bases at J, leaving 5 bases unmatched. The CDR3 is 14 residues long. Germline values: CDR1 MNHEY, CDR2 SVGAGI. CDR3 sequence reads: CASTGSGGAGELFF. As DNA, the CDR3 is TGTGCCAGCACTGGGAGCGGGGGGGCCGGGGAGCTGTTTTTT.

The chain recombines TRBV19 with TRBJ1-5; weak D call: TRBD1 (6 bases). V was clipped by 7 bases and J by 2 bases, with 24 bases between them. In germline, CDR1 is LNHDA, CDR2 SQIVND (reference sequence). The CDR3 covers 18 residues. CDR3 DNA sequence: TGTGCCAGTACCCCCCCCGGGGGGGGGCTCGCGGGCAATCAGCCCCAGCATTTT. Translated: CASTPPGGGLAGNQPQHF. The variable domain in full, completed from reference TRBV19 and TRBJ1-5, reads DGGITQSPKYLFRKEGQNVTLSCEQNLNHDAMYWYRQDPGQGLRLIYYSQIVNDFQKGDIAEGYSVSREKKESFPLTVTSAQKNPTAFYLCASTPPGGGLAGNQPQHFGDGTRLSIL.

The gene calls are TRBV2 and TRBJ1-4; D perhaps matches TRBD1 (5 bases). CDR1 is SNHLY and CDR2 is FYNNEI in the germline V gene. The length of the CDR3 is 13 residues. Trimming pared 7 bases from V and 4 bases from J, leaving 10 bases between. The CDR3 nucleotides are TGTGCCAGCACCCGAGGACATAATGAAAAACTGTTTTTT. This gives the protein CASTRGHNEKLFF.